Below are 27 T cell receptor beta chains sequenced from a single sample in a study of blood T cells in healthy people across ages. Through a sample-barcoded 5' primer and a J-beta primer mix, a second PCR was run for about 7 to 12 cycles. TCRdb re-analysed the 5' RACE reads in MiXCR, keeping a single row per CDR3 protein. The profile shows 1.5 million to 1.9 million distinct CDR3 sequences, about 45% of them singletons. Specimen: blood. The receptors derive from a woman under 30 in good health.

The chain recombines TRBV19 with TRBJ2-1; TRBD2 matches 7 bases. Germline CDR1 LNHDA, CDR2 SQIVND (reference sequence). After removal of 1 base from V and 5 bases from J, the junction contained 2 bases not matched to a gene. The CDR3 spans 14 residues. CDR3 DNA sequence: TGTGCCAGTAGTATAGGAGCGGGGAACAATGAGCAGTTCTTC. This translates into CASSIGAGNNEQFF.

This clonotype has a handful of counts. This chain joins TRBV7-9 and TRBJ1-2, with D possibly matching TRBD1 (6 bases). This CDR3 has 13 residues. CDR1 is SEHNR and CDR2 is FQNEAQ in the germline V gene (reference sequence). Between the trimmed V and J ends, which lost 2 bases and 6 bases, there was a span of 10 bases. The CDR3 sequence is CASSLPRGNGYTF. For the CDR3, the DNA is TGTGCCAGCAGCTTACCCAGGGGAAATGGCTACACCTTC.

Only a few counts were recorded for this clonotype. This chain joins TRBV4-1 and TRBJ1-1; D gene ambiguous. V was trimmed by 2 bases and J by 6 bases, leaving 10 bases between them. This CDR3 has 13 residues. Per germline, CDR1 MGHRA and CDR2 YSYEKL. CDR3 loop: CASSQRAVAEAFF. In DNA form, the CDR3 reads TGCGCCAGCAGCCAACGCGCCGTCGCTGAAGCTTTCTTT.

The chain is built from TRBV2 and TRBJ2-2; TRBD2 is a possible D gene (6 bases). CDR1 SNHLY and CDR2 FYNNEI come from the germline V gene. This CDR3 has 18 amino acids. Trimming shortened V by 1 base and J by 7 bases, and 22 bases separated the two germline ends. CDR3 nucleotide sequence: TGTGCCAGCAGTGAAGAGTTTAATGCGGGGTTTGGGCTCGGGGAGCTGTTTTTT. As protein: CASSEEFNAGFGLGELFF. The full variable domain, in which reference TRBV2 and TRBJ2-2 provide the parts outside the CDR3, is EPEVTQTPSHQVTQMGQEVILRCVPISNHLYFYWYRQILGQKVEFLVSFYNNEISEKSEIFDDQFSVERPDGSNFTLKIRSTKLEDSAMYFCASSEEFNAGFGLGELFFGEGSRLTVL.

This clonotype was seen more than once but under ten times. CDR3 loop: CATSRDRSGLAVNEQYF. CDR3 sequence (DNA): TGTGCCACCAGCAGAGATCGTTCGGGACTAGCGGTTAATGAGCAGTACTTC. The chain combines TRBV15 with TRBJ2-5; 11 positions agree with TRBD2. Germline V gives CDR1 LNHNV, CDR2 YYDKDF (reference sequence). The CDR3 consists of 17 residues. Trimming removed 0 bases from V and 11 bases from J; junction bases left unmatched: 14. The full variable domain, its missing parts supplied by reference TRBV15 and TRBJ2-5, is DAMVIQNPRYQVTQFGKPVTLSCSQTLNHNVMYWYQQKSSQAPKLLFHYYDKDFNNEADTPDNFQSRRPNTSFCFLDIRSPGLGDTAMYLCATSRDRSGLAVNEQYFGPGTRLLVL.

This clonotype occurred a few times. J is TRBJ2-1 and V is TRBV25-1; 9 bases line up with TRBD2. The DNA end is more similar to TRBJ2-7, so the J call may be wrong. This CDR3 has 15 amino acids. CDR1 and CDR2 from the germline V gene are MGHDK and SYGVNS. DNA for the CDR3: TGTGCCAGCAGTGAGACTAGCGGTTATTACAATGAGCAGTACTTC. Translating it yields CASSETSGYYNEQYF.

This chain connects TRBV19 to TRBJ2-5; D possibly uses TRBD1 or TRBD2 (5 bases each). V lost 1 base and J 11 bases, leaving 14 bases between the germline ends. The CDR3 length is 13 residues. CDR1 is LNHDA and CDR2 is SQIVND in the germline V gene (reference sequence). The CDR3 here is CASSIGGASEQYF. The CDR3 DNA follows: TGTGCCAGTAGTATAGGAGGGGCGTCTGAGCAGTACTTC.

The chain links TRBV12-5 to TRBJ1-1; D is undetermined. CDR3 length equals 14 residues. Germline V lookup: CDR1 LGHNT, CDR2 FRNRAP. V shed 1 base and J shed 6 bases, with 12 bases lying between them. The DNA for the CDR3 is TGTGCTAGTGGTTTGGGGTTGCAGGTGGCTGAAGCTTTCTTT. This translates into CASGLGLQVAEAFF.

V gene TRBV20-1 combines with J gene TRBJ2-1; D is unclear. The CDR3 length is 13 residues. V dropped 6 bases and J dropped 4 bases, with 13 bases sitting between them. Per the germline V gene, CDR1 is DFQATT and CDR2 is SNEGSKA (reference sequence). In nucleotides, the CDR3 is TGCAGTGCGCGTAGGAGTACGTACAATGAGCAGTTCTTC. Translation: CSARRSTYNEQFF.

The chain uses TRBV28 and TRBJ2-7, with 11 bases aligning to TRBD1. In germline, CDR1 is MDHEN, CDR2 SYDVKM. The CDR3 contains 15 residues. Losses at the gene ends were 3 bases for V and 3 bases for J; bases not matched to a gene: 4. The DNA for the CDR3 is TGTGCCAGCAGTTTGTCGGGACAGGGGGTCTACGAGCAGTACTTC. This gives the protein CASSLSGQGVYEQYF. Full variable domain (outside the CDR3, taken from reference TRBV28 and TRBJ2-7): DVKVTQSSRYLVKRTGEKVFLECVQDMDHENMFWYRQDPGLGLRLIYFSYDVKMKEKGDIPEGYSVSREKKERFSLILESASTNQTSMYLCASSLSGQGVYEQYFGPGTRLTVT.

CDR3 sequence (DNA): TGTGCCAGCAGTCTCCGGGACAGGGTTTTTAATGAGCAGTTCTTC. It encodes CASSLRDRVFNEQFF. V gene TRBV6-1 combines with J gene TRBJ2-1, with 9 bases aligning to TRBD1. Germline V lookup: CDR1 MNHNS, CDR2 SASEGT. The V and J ends lost 5 bases and 7 bases, in that order; junction bases with no gene match: 9. This CDR3 contains 15 residues.

This clonotype was seen a handful of times. This chain joins TRBV9 and TRBJ2-3; D might be TRBD1 (7 bases). This CDR3 has 14 residues. Germline V gene lookup returns CDR1 SGDLS and CDR2 YYNGEE. Trimming removed 3 bases at V and 4 bases at J, with 12 bases between. The DNA of the CDR3 is TGTGCCAGCAGCGCAGGGGGGCCCGCAGATACGCAGTATTTT. This sequence encodes CASSAGGPADTQYF.

This clonotype was seen a few times. The chain recombines TRBV27 with TRBJ1-4, with 9 bases identical to TRBD1. With V trimmed by 3 bases and J by 3 bases, 5 bases remained unmatched. The CDR3 is 16 amino acids. In germline, CDR1 is MNHEY, CDR2 SMNVEV (reference sequence). The CDR3 bases are TGTGCCAGCAGTTTTTTACAGGGGGCGGCTAATGAAAAACTGTTTTTT. Translated: CASSFLQGAANEKLFF.

In this sample, this clonotype turned up a few times. The CDR3 DNA is TGTGCCAGCACCTTGGCGGCAGCCTACAATGAGCAGTTCTTC. This encodes CASTLAAAYNEQFF. The chain recombines TRBV6-1 with TRBJ2-1, with D uncertain. V shed 7 bases and J shed 2 bases, with 12 bases lying between them. The germline gives CDR1 MNHNS, CDR2 SASEGT. This CDR3 has 14 amino acids.

The chain uses TRBV5-6 and TRBJ2-3, with no clear D. Per the germline V gene, CDR1 is SGHDT and CDR2 is YYEEEE. The V gene lost 2 bases and the J gene lost 0 bases, with 10 bases spanning the gap. The length of the CDR3 is 15 residues. In DNA, the CDR3 is TGTGCCAGCAGCTTTGGGCCTTCTAGCACAGATACGCAGTATTTT. It encodes CASSFGPSSTDTQYF.

The sample holds a few counts of this clonotype. This chain uses TRBV2 with TRBJ1-5; possibly TRBD1 for D (5 bases). The length of the CDR3 is 20 residues. Germline CDR1 is SNHLY and CDR2 is FYNNEI. Between the trimmed V and J ends, which lost 1 base and 5 bases, there was a span of 27 bases. The CDR3 bases are TGTGCCAGCAGTGAAGACGGGGCAACTACTGCGGAGTTATCCCATCAGCCCCAGCATTTT. It codes for CASSEDGATTAELSHQPQHF. The full variable domain, rest sourced from reference TRBV2 and TRBJ1-5, is EPEVTQTPSHQVTQMGQEVILRCVPISNHLYFYWYRQILGQKVEFLVSFYNNEISEKSEIFDDQFSVERPDGSNFTLKIRSTKLEDSAMYFCASSEDGATTAELSHQPQHFGDGTRLSIL.

To note about this clonotype: This clone may be a read error of a much larger clone one base away. The DNA of the CDR3 is TGTGCCAGCAGCCAAGATTGGGCCCCTGGAGAGCAGTTCTTC. This codes for CASSQDWAPGEQFF. The chain links TRBV4-2 to TRBJ2-1; D gene ambiguous. Trimming cost V 0 bases and J 10 bases, with 13 bases left between them. Germline V gene data show CDR1 as LGHNA and CDR2 as YNFKEQ. This CDR3 has 14 residues.

The chain carries TRBV7-2 and TRBJ2-2, with TRBD2 matching 11 bases. The germline CDR1 and CDR2 sequences are SGHTA and FQGNSA. Losses at the gene ends were 5 bases for V and 2 bases for J; bases not matched to a gene: 7. The CDR3 sequence is 17 residues long. The CDR3 protein is CASSLPGLAVNTGELFF. CDR3 coding DNA: TGTGCCAGCAGCCTTCCGGGACTAGCGGTTAACACCGGGGAGCTGTTTTTT.

The V and J genes are TRBV11-3 and TRBJ1-5, with D tentatively TRBD1 (5 bases). The CDR3 is 19 residues long. V was clipped by 5 bases and J by 0 bases, with 23 bases between them. Germline loops: CDR1 SGHNT, CDR2 YENEEA. The CDR3 region is CASSPPSGTSIYSNQPQHF. In nucleotides, the CDR3 is TGTGCCAGCAGCCCCCCTTCCGGGACGTCAATTTATAGCAATCAGCCCCAGCATTTT.

The J gene is TRBJ1-2, the V gene TRBV20-1, with D maybe TRBD1 (6 bases). This CDR3 is built from 13 residues. V lost 4 bases and J lost 4, with 13 bases in between. Germline values: CDR1 DFQATT, CDR2 SNEGSKA (reference sequence). In nucleotides, the CDR3 is TGCAGTGCTATCCTCGACAGGATCTATGGCTACACCTTC. Translation: CSAILDRIYGYTF.

This clonotype was seen a handful of times. This chain connects TRBV27 to TRBJ2-3, with 7 bases aligning to TRBD1. Germline V gene lookup returns CDR1 MNHEY and CDR2 SMNVEV (reference sequence). CDR3 size: 14 residues. The chain's CDR3 is CASQTGMGPDTQYF. CDR3 DNA: TGTGCTAGTCAGACAGGGATGGGGCCAGATACGCAGTATTTT.

The chain has TRBV7-2 and TRBJ2-7, with D hard to call. The V end was cut by 5 bases, the J end by 5 bases, with 13 bases between. The CDR3 runs to 13 residues. Per germline, CDR1 SGHTA and CDR2 FQGNSA. The CDR3 sequence is CASSRDFSDEQYF. In DNA, the CDR3 is TGTGCCAGCAGCCGTGACTTTTCCGACGAGCAGTACTTC.

This chain uses TRBV29-1 with TRBJ1-2; D ambiguous. The V end lost 1 base, the J end lost 8 bases, and 14 bases lay between the germline ends. CDR3 length: 13 amino acids. Germline CDR1 is SQVTM and CDR2 is ANQGSEA. The CDR3 DNA reads as TGCAGCGTTGAAGCAATGGTGACGGAAGGCTACACCTTC. The encoded protein is CSVEAMVTEGYTF. Looking up the rest from reference TRBV29-1 and TRBJ1-2 gives the full variable domain: SAVISQKPSRDICQRGTSLTIQCQVDSQVTMMFWYRQQPGQSLTLIATANQGSEATYESGFVIDKFPISRPNLTFSTLTVSNMSPEDSSIYLCSVEAMVTEGYTFGSGTRLTVV.

The rearrangement links TRBV2 to TRBJ1-6; D unclear. Trimming shortened V by 7 bases and J by 9 bases, and 19 bases separated the two germline ends. Germline lookup yields CDR1 SNHLY and CDR2 FYNNEI. The CDR3 contains 15 residues. CDR3 bases: TGTGCCAGCATTGGTGAAACAACATTACTTTCACCCCTCCACTTT. Translating gives CASIGETTLLSPLHF.

The chain links TRBV20-1 to TRBJ2-1, with D unclear. TRBJ2-7 explains the end of the DNA better; the J call may be wrong. This CDR3 has 11 amino acids. Germline V CDR1 and CDR2: DFQATT, SNEGSKA (reference sequence). The CDR3 DNA follows: TGCAGTGCTAGCCGTTACAATGAGCAGTACTTC. Translated: CSASRYNEQYF.

The V and J genes are TRBV29-1 and TRBJ2-1, with 7 positions matching TRBD1. The CDR3 loop spans 13 amino acids. Germline V gene sequence: CDR1 SQVTM, CDR2 ANQGSEA. With V trimmed by 5 bases and J by 5 bases, 6 bases remained unmatched. The CDR3 coding sequence is TGCAGCGTTAAGGGACAGTACAACAATGAGCAGTTCTTC. Its translation is CSVKGQYNNEQFF.

V usage is TRBV7-2 and J usage is TRBJ2-2; D not resolved. V was cut by 2 bases and J by 6 bases, with 13 bases left in between. The germline V gene has CDR1 SGHTA and CDR2 FQGNSA. CDR3 size: 15 residues. CDR3 loop: CASSLRRVDAGELFF. The CDR3 coding sequence is TGTGCCAGCAGCTTACGACGCGTCGATGCCGGGGAGCTGTTTTTT.